This T cell receptor beta chain was recorded in a study of identical twins. Study-level findings and limits: Models underestimated how often monozygotic twins shared out-of-frame TCR alpha. Abundant beta clonotypes from cord blood had fewer insertions, unlike memory repertoires, which showed none.

TCRdb re-called the 5' RACE reads with MiXCR, one entry per CDR3 protein. The repertoire holds hundreds of thousands of distinct CDR3 sequences, with under 8.5% as singletons. Germline assignment: CDR1 LGHDT and CDR2 YNNKEL (reference sequence). V dropped 6 bases and J dropped 0 bases, with 11 bases sitting between them. This CDR3 comprises 14 residues. This clonotype was counted many times. The antigen is undetermined. These data were also filed under a second study, of yellow fever vaccine responses in identical twins.

The sequenced sample consisted of PBMCs. The sequence came from a woman younger than 35 in good health. This chain connects TRBV3-1 to TRBJ1-1, with D unresolved. CDR3 sequence: CASRNGVLNTEAFF. In nucleotides, the CDR3 is TGTGCCAGCAGAAACGGAGTCCTGAACACTGAAGCTTTCTTT.